The rows below give T cell receptor beta chains drawn from one sample of a study of blood T cell repertoires in COVID-19. Some clones are missing from TCRdb's copy, which holds only in-frame ones; the method was immunoSEQ multiplex PCR. The sample lists hundreds of thousands of clones; more than 85% were seen once. Sample: PBMCs or T cells enriched from blood (not recorded which). The receptors were gathered from a woman in her sixties who had recovered from COVID-19. Both conserved end residues are part of each CDR3. Each record gives: V gene, J gene, D gene, clone size, CDR3 DNA, CDR3 protein. The D gene is left open where the match is weak. Size values are once, few and many counts, or a class for expanded clones, and some rows have none.

v_gene: TRBV24-1
j_gene: TRBJ2-6
d_gene: .
abundance: .
CDR3nt: TGTGCCACCAGTGAAGGAGTTTCTGGGGCCAACGTCCTGACTTTC
CDR3aa: CATSEGVSGANVLTF

v_gene: TRBV4-1
j_gene: TRBJ1-3
d_gene: TRBD1
abundance: .
CDR3nt: TGCGCCAGCAGCCGCGGACAGGGAGTTGGAAACACCATATATTTT
CDR3aa: CASSRGQGVGNTIYF

v_gene: TRBV5-1
j_gene: TRBJ2-3
d_gene: .
abundance: .
CDR3nt: TGCGCCAGCAGCTCGGGACATTCTCGCACAGATACGCAGTATTTT
CDR3aa: CASSSGHSRTDTQYF

v_gene: TRBV3-1/TRBV3-2
j_gene: TRBJ2-1
d_gene: .
abundance: .
CDR3nt: TGTGCCAGCAGCCCGGGTACAGGGAATTTTTACAATGAGCAGTTCTTC
CDR3aa: CASSPGTGNFYNEQFF

v_gene: TRBV29-1
j_gene: TRBJ1-3
d_gene: .
abundance: .
CDR3nt: TGCAGCGTTGGAGGGGGCTCTGGAAACACCATATATTTT
CDR3aa: CSVGGGSGNTIYF

v_gene: TRBV5-5
j_gene: TRBJ1-1
d_gene: TRBD1
abundance: .
CDR3nt: TGTGCCAGCAGTTCCAGACAGGGATCGATTTGGGTACCTGAAGCTTTCTTT
CDR3aa: CASSSRQGSIWVPEAFF

v_gene: TRBV7-9
j_gene: TRBJ1-1
d_gene: .
abundance: .
CDR3nt: TGTGCCAGCAGCTTAGGCGGCTGGGGGGTTAACACTGAAGCTTTCTTT
CDR3aa: CASSLGGWGVNTEAFF

v_gene: TRBV5-5
j_gene: TRBJ2-3
d_gene: .
abundance: .
CDR3nt: TGTGCCAGCAGCTTGTGGACAGCATTTTCCACAGATACGCAGTATTTT
CDR3aa: CASSLWTAFSTDTQYF

v_gene: TRBV19
j_gene: TRBJ1-4
d_gene: .
abundance: .
CDR3nt: TGTGCCAGTTCCCACATTCAGGGAAGTGAGGAAAAACTGTTTTTT
CDR3aa: CASSHIQGSEEKLFF

v_gene: TRBV30
j_gene: TRBJ1-2
d_gene: .
abundance: .
CDR3nt: TGTGCCTGGAGTGAGGCAGGGCTCTATGGCTACACCTTC
CDR3aa: CAWSEAGLYGYTF

v_gene: TRBV7-7
j_gene: TRBJ2-2
d_gene: .
abundance: .
CDR3nt: TGTGCCAGCAGCTCCAGTACAGGCGTCGACACCGGGGAGCTGTTTTTT
CDR3aa: CASSSSTGVDTGELFF

v_gene: TRBV6-5
j_gene: TRBJ1-6
d_gene: .
abundance: .
CDR3nt: TGTGCCAGCAGTTACAGGGGCTCCAACCTTAATTCACCCCTCCACTTT
CDR3aa: CASSYRGSNLNSPLHF

v_gene: TRBV2
j_gene: TRBJ1-2
d_gene: TRBD1
abundance: .
CDR3nt: TGTGCCAGCAGTGAAGCATTGGGGACAGGGGGATTCTATGGCTACACCTTC
CDR3aa: CASSEALGTGGFYGYTF

v_gene: TRBV3-1/TRBV3-2
j_gene: TRBJ2-1
d_gene: .
abundance: .
CDR3nt: TGTGCCAGCAGCCTCGTGGGGACTCAGTTCTTC
CDR3aa: CASSLVGTQFF

v_gene: TRBV19
j_gene: TRBJ1-1
d_gene: .
abundance: once
CDR3nt: TGTGCCAGTAGCCTGGGCCTTGAAGCTTTCTTT
CDR3aa: CASSLGLEAFF

v_gene: TRBV25-1
j_gene: TRBJ2-1
d_gene: .
abundance: .
CDR3nt: TGTGCCAGCAGTGAATCGACAGGGAGGAATGAGCAGTTCTTC
CDR3aa: CASSESTGRNEQFF

v_gene: TRBV14
j_gene: TRBJ2-1
d_gene: TRBD2
abundance: .
CDR3nt: TGTGCCAGCAGCCATTTGGGCCTAGCGGGGGGGCGGGCCTACAATGAGCAGTTCTTC
CDR3aa: CASSHLGLAGGRAYNEQFF

v_gene: TRBV29-1
j_gene: TRBJ1-2
d_gene: .
abundance: .
CDR3nt: TGCAGCGTTATTACAGGGTGGGGAGGCTACACCTTC
CDR3aa: CSVITGWGGYTF

v_gene: TRBV6-2/TRBV6-3
j_gene: TRBJ2-7
d_gene: .
abundance: .
CDR3nt: TGTGCCAGCAGCCCCCCCTGGGGGGATACCTACGAGCAGTACTTC
CDR3aa: CASSPPWGDTYEQYF

v_gene: TRBV28
j_gene: TRBJ1-3
d_gene: .
abundance: .
CDR3nt: TGTGCCAGCAACACCTTTCGCAACTCTGGAAACACCATATATTTT
CDR3aa: CASNTFRNSGNTIYF

v_gene: TRBV6-2/TRBV6-3
j_gene: TRBJ2-1
d_gene: .
abundance: .
CDR3nt: TGTGCCAGCAGTTGGGCCATCCTACAGCTCAATGAGCAGTTCTTC
CDR3aa: CASSWAILQLNEQFF

v_gene: TRBV27
j_gene: TRBJ1-2
d_gene: TRBD1
abundance: .
CDR3nt: TGTGCCAGCGGCCTAGGGGGCGGCTATGGCTACACCTTC
CDR3aa: CASGLGGGYGYTF

v_gene: TRBV27
j_gene: TRBJ2-7
d_gene: .
abundance: .
CDR3nt: TGTGCCAGCAGTTTGGGACACAAGGGCTACGAGCAGTACTTC
CDR3aa: CASSLGHKGYEQYF

v_gene: TRBV7-8
j_gene: TRBJ2-7
d_gene: .
abundance: .
CDR3nt: TGTGCCAGCAGCTGTACCCCGCGGGCAGAGAGTCCTTACGAGCAGTACTTC
CDR3aa: CASSCTPRAESPYEQYF

v_gene: TRBV11-2
j_gene: TRBJ1-2
d_gene: TRBD1
abundance: .
CDR3nt: TGTGCCAGCAGCTTAGCAGGGGGCGACTACACCTTC
CDR3aa: CASSLAGGDYTF

v_gene: TRBV5-4
j_gene: TRBJ2-2
d_gene: .
abundance: .
CDR3nt: TGTGCCAGCAGCGCCGGGACTCCGGAGAACACCGGGGAGCTGTTTTTT
CDR3aa: CASSAGTPENTGELFF

v_gene: TRBV6-1
j_gene: TRBJ1-5
d_gene: .
abundance: .
CDR3nt: TGTGCCAGCAGTGGACAGAATCAGCCCCAGCATTTT
CDR3aa: CASSGQNQPQHF

v_gene: TRBV28
j_gene: TRBJ1-3
d_gene: .
abundance: .
CDR3nt: TGTGCCAGCAGTTCGAGCTGGGCATCTGGAAACACCATATATTTT
CDR3aa: CASSSSWASGNTIYF